This entry concerns a single T cell receptor (beta chain). The record originates from a study of blood T cell repertoires in COVID-19. Assay used: immunoSEQ multiplex PCR; TCRdb lists only in-frame clones, some missing. The sample comprises 150,000 to 200,000 clones, 80% to 95% of which are singletons, and roughly 0.56% rests with the top ten. Trimming shortened V by 8 bases and J by 2 bases, and 21 bases separated the two germline ends. CDR1 and CDR2 (germline): SNHLY, FYNNEI. The CDR3 loop spans 16 amino acids. Specimen: peripheral blood. The receptor comes from a man between 50 and 59 years old with acute or convalescent COVID-19. The chain carries TRBV2 and TRBJ1-2, with D possibly matching TRBD1 (5 bases). CDR3 DNA sequence: TGTGCCAGCCATTCCCGGGCAGGGCCTCGCAACTATGGCTACACCTTC. Encoded protein: CASHSRAGPRNYGYTF.